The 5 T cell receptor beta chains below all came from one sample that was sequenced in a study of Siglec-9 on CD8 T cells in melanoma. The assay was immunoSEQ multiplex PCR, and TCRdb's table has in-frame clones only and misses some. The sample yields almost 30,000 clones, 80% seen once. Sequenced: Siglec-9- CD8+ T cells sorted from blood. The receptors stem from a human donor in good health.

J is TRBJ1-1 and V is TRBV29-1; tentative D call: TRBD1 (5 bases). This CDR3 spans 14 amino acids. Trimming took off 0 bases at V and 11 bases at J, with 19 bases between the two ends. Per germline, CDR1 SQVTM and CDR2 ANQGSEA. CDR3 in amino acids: CSVEEGDKGILAFF. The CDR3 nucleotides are TGCAGCGTTGAAGAGGGAGACAAGGGGATACTGGCTTTCTTT.

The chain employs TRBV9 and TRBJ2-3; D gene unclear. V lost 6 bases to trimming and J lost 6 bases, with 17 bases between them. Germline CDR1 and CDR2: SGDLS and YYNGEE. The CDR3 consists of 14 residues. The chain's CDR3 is CASTKTGLVDTQYF. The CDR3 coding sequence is TGTGCCAGCACAAAGACTGGCCTGGTGGATACGCAGTATTTT.

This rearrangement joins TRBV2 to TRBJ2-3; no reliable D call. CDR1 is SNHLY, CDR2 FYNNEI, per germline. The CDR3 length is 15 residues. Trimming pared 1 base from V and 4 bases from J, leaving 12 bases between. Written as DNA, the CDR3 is TGTGCCAGCAGTGAAGACGACCCAATCGCAGATACGCAGTATTTT. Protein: CASSEDDPIADTQYF.

This chain's CDR3 is CASSFEIALAGEGGELFF. The CDR3 coding sequence is TGTGCCAGCAGCTTCGAGATCGCTTTAGCGGGAGAGGGCGGGGAGCTGTTTTTT. The rearrangement joins TRBV11-2 to TRBJ2-2; 9 bases are shared with TRBD2. Germline loops: CDR1 SGHAT, CDR2 FQNNGV. The CDR3 extends over 18 amino acids. Trimming removed 3 bases from V and 7 bases from J; junction bases left unmatched: 15.

CDR3 protein: CASSFGTGVYNEQFF. Here the CDR3 DNA reads TGTGCCAGCAGTTTTGGTACAGGGGTATACAATGAGCAGTTCTTC. This rearrangement joins TRBV27 to TRBJ2-1; 7 bases match TRBD1. This CDR3 region has 15 residues. The germline gives CDR1 MNHEY, CDR2 SMNVEV (reference sequence). The V and J ends lost 3 bases and 4 bases, in that order; junction bases with no gene match: 6.